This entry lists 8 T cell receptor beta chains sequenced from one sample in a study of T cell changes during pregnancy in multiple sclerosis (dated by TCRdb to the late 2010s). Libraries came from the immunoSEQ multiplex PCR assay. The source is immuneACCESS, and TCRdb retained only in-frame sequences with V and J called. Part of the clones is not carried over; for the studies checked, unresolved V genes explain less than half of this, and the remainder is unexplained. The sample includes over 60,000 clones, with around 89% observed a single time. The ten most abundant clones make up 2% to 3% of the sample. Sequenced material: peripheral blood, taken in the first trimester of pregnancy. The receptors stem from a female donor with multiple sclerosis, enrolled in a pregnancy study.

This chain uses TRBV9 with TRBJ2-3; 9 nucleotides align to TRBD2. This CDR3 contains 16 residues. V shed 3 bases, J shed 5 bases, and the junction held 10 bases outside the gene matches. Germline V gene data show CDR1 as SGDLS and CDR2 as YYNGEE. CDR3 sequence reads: CASSERSGRSGDTQYF. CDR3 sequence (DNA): TGTGCCAGCAGCGAACGGAGCGGGAGGTCTGGAGATACGCAGTATTTT.

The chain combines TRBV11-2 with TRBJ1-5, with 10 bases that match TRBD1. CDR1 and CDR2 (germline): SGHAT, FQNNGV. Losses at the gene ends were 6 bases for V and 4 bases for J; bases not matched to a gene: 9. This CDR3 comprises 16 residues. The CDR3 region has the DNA TGTGCCAGCAGTTTATTGACAGGGGGCCCAAATCAGCCCCAGCATTTT. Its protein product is CASSLLTGGPNQPQHF.

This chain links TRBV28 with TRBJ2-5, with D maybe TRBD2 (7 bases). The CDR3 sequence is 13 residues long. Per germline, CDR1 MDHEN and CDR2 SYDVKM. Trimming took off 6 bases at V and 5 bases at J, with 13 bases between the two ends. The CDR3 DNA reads TGTGCCAGCAGAGGGGGGGCACAGGAGACCCAGTACTTC. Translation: CASRGGAQETQYF. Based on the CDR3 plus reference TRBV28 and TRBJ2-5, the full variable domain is DVKVTQSSRYLVKRTGEKVFLECVQDMDHENMFWYRQDPGLGLRLIYFSYDVKMKEKGDIPEGYSVSREKKERFSLILESASTNQTSMYLCASRGGAQETQYFGPGTRLLVL.

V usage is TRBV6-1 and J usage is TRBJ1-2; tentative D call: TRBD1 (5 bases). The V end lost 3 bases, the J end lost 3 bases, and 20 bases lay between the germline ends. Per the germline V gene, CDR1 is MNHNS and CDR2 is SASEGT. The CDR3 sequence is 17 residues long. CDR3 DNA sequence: TGTGCCAGCAGTGATCAGGGTCTCAGCTCCTCTGACTATGGCTACACCTTC. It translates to CASSDQGLSSSDYGYTF.

CDR3 amino acids: CASSLWGRGSGNTIYF. The CDR3 region has the DNA TGTGCCAGCAGCTTATGGGGCAGGGGTTCGGGAAACACCATATATTTT. The chain employs TRBV7-6 and TRBJ1-3, with D maybe TRBD1 (6 bases). V lost 2 bases and J 4 bases, leaving 15 bases between the germline ends. The CDR3 contains 16 residues. Germline V gene sequence: CDR1 SGHVS, CDR2 FNYEAQ.

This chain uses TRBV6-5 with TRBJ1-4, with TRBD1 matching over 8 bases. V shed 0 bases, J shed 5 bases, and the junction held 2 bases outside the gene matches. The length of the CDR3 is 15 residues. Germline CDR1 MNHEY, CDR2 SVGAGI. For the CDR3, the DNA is TGTGCCAGCAGTTACTCGAACAGGGGGAATGAAAAACTGTTTTTT. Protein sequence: CASSYSNRGNEKLFF.

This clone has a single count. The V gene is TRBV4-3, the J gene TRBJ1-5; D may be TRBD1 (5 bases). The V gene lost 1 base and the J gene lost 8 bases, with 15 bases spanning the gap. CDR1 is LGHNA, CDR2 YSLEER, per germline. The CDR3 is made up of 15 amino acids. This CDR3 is CASSQVPGGREPQHF. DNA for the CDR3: TGCGCCAGCAGCCAAGTTCCCGGGGGGAGGGAGCCCCAGCATTTT.

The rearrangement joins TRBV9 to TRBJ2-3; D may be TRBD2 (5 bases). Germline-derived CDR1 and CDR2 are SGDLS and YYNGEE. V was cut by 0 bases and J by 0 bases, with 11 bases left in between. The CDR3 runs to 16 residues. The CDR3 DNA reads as TGTGCCAGCAGCGTAGGAGTTGGCGGGAGCACAGATACGCAGTATTTT. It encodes CASSVGVGGSTDTQYF.